The clone carrying this TCR beta chain was recorded once. Produced via immunoSEQ multiplex PCR; TCRdb's table is partial and in-frame only. This table has about 120,000 clones, roughly 90% appearing once. The data were obtained in a study of control samples from healthy donors and cancer patients. The germline V gene has CDR1 LGHNA and CDR2 YSLEER. This CDR3 region has 16 residues. Trimming cost V 1 base and J 4 bases, with 16 bases left between them. This TCR was recovered from a man aged 50 to 59 in good health. The chain uses TRBV4-3 and TRBJ1-1; no clear D. The source material was blood. CDR3 sequence: CASSQGLGSGTTEAFF. The CDR3 DNA reads as TGCGCCAGCAGCCAAGGGCTGGGTAGCGGCACCACTGAAGCTTTCTTT.